This record covers a single T cell receptor beta chain. One end of the junction varies from germline; a read error may be responsible. This sample was included in a study of blood T cell repertoires in COVID-19. Per the study methods: Using reference gene primer amplification, nucleated cell counts were estimated. Libraries were prepared by immunoSEQ multiplex PCR; TCRdb keeps only in-frame clonotypes and omits some of them. The D gene and trimming were derived from the DNA, and the V and J assignments and clone size from that table. The sample lists tens of thousands of clones, approximately 85% occurring once. Germline V gene lookup returns CDR1 LGHNA and CDR2 YNFKEQ. There are 15 residues in the CDR3.

The V call is TRBV4-2, the J call TRBJ1-6; D is uncertain. This TCR was recovered from a man aged 55 to 69 with acute or convalescent COVID-19. Sequencing was done on a sample of peripheral blood. The CDR3 is CASSQDRSSRSPLHF. CDR3 bases: TGTGCCAGCAGTCAAGATCGTAGCTCGAGGTCACCCCTCCACTTT.